This T cell receptor (beta chain) is from a study of circulating CD8 cells and anti-PD-1 response in melanoma (TCRdb year 2020). With respect to the entire study: Nivolumab was given to patients intravenously at 3 mg/kg every 2 weeks. The TCR repertoire analysis was performed on around eleven melanoma patients, comprising 7 non-responders and 4 responders. The melanoma cohort included around 13 patients, of whom seven received anti-PD-1 as first-line therapy and six had previously received targeted therapy or immunotherapy. Patients with complete or partial responses were classified as responders, and patients with stable or progressive disease (RECIST v1.1) were classified as non-responders. On on-treatment samples, PD-1 was detected using a biotinylated anti-human IgG4 antibody. General findings and caveats noted by the study authors: The published TCR repertoire comparisons relied only on baseline and M1 samples from a small cohort that had few responders. Between subsets, repertoires were largely private, with fewer than 7.5% of TRB clonotypes shared at M1, and the highest sharing was seen between DPOS and TIGIT. Because of limited material, replicates were generally not included when the experiments were performed. The DNEG repertoire was the most diverse; PD-1 and DPOS showed similar, higher clonality, and TIGIT repertoires were the least diverse. The cohort mixed treatment-naive and previously treated patients, which the authors noted could influence results. Since no tumor material could be accessed, the researchers instead assessed tumor reactivity using peptide assays on expanded sorted subsets.

From V the trimming removes 4 bases and from J it removes 6 bases, while the gene matches leave 7 bases of the junction unaccounted for. CDR1 and CDR2 were assigned from the germline V gene as SGDLS and YYNGEE. The CDR3 goes from the cysteine to the phenylalanine over 14 residues. CDR3 DNA only is kept here, 42 bases in frame from base 1. Sequenced on a NextSeq 500. TCR libraries were prepared from about 15 ng of total RNA with the QIAseq Immune Repertoire RNA Library Kit, Human TCR Panel. The TCR libraries were sequenced on an Illumina NextSeq using a Mid Output V2 kit and asymmetric 261x41 paired-end reads. Every TCR library was diluted down to 4 nM, then pooled, denatured and loaded at roughly 0.91 pM. Per the authors' processing: TCR FASTQ files were processed in the QIAGEN GeneGlobe Data Analysis Center, and downstream analysis was performed in R 3.5.2. Clonality was calculated as one minus the Shannon entropy normalized by the log of the number of unique productive sequences. TRA or TRB clonotypes differing in abundance between baseline and M1 were identified within each subset by Fisher exact tests at 5% FDR. Clonotypes with differential abundance were put into four groups: emerging, expanding, contracting or non-expanding/contracting. Morisita's overlap index was used to measure repertoire overlap between patients. The public reads were quality trimmed at Q25 with fastp and then assembled into clones with MiXCR by TCRdb, keeping productive beta chains. Identical CDR3 protein sequences are pooled into one entry, listed with their most common genes and DNA. The V and J calls and clone size come from TCRdb's table, not from the authors' own analysis. In all, the sample holds more than 200 distinct CDR3 sequences, and approximately 15% of those were seen once. The ten largest clones represent roughly 60% of the sample.

Using a BD FACSAria II cell sorter, four subsets defined by PD-1 and/or TIGIT were sorted from live CD3+CD8+TCRalphabeta+ cells. To characterize how relevant each subset is to anti-PD-1 therapy response, circulating CD8 T cells were sorted into four subsets based on PD-1 and TIGIT expression. For every sorted CD8 T-cell subset, sequencing covered both the TCR alpha and the TCR beta chains. Peripheral blood was collected before the first anti-PD-1 injection, after two injections and after four injections. PBMCs were isolated immediately by Ficoll gradient centrifugation. Until use, PBMCs were stored frozen in liquid nitrogen in RPMI containing approximately 20% FCS and roughly 9.2% DMSO. After thawing, PBMCs were stained with a viability dye plus antibodies against CD3, CD8alpha, TCRalphabeta, PD-1 and TIGIT. The RNeasy Kit was used to extract total RNA, and all samples had a RIN greater than 7. This clonotype is assessed as medium-sized (0.01 to 0.1%). It has no known antigen specificity. No qualities accompany the bases; no much larger clone lies one base away.

The specimen was CD8+ T cells from PBMCs, collected at baseline or after one month of anti-PD-1 therapy (not recorded which). The chain is assembled from TRBV9 and TRBJ2-7; TRBD2 lines up with 10 middle nucleotides. The source is a human donor with melanoma. The nucleotide sequence is TGTGCCAGCAGCTTCGGGACTAGCGAAGTCGAGCAGTACTTC. Its protein reads: CASSFGTSEVEQYF.